One TCR beta chain is described in this entry. Its binding antigen is unknown. The read gets to within 3 residues of the CDR3 end, and the germline J gene fills in the rest. Looking up the germline V gene yields CDR1 MGHRA and CDR2 YSYEKL. Including cysteine and phenylalanine, the CDR3 has 16 amino acids. Shown are 39 bases from within the CDR3, in frame from base 1. The germline V end is reduced by 3 bases and the J end by 4 bases; junction bases left unmatched: 4. For TCRbeta CDR3 sequencing, genomic DNA was extracted from sorted cells using the QIAGEN DNeasy Blood and Tissue Kit. Through immunoSEQ, high-throughput TCRbeta CDR3 sequencing was done commercially, including PCR amplification with internal controls and bias correction. The authors' pipeline ran thus. Unique productive TCRbeta sequences were defined by CDR3 nucleotide sequence where primers matched, otherwise by CDR3 amino acid sequence with Vbeta and Jbeta genes. Sorting error was corrected by removing sequences shared between sorted populations at a frequency ratio of 2:1 or less, and the remaining shared sequences were assigned to the higher population. A sequence counted as donor-reactive if, in CFSE-low cells, the sequence had a frequency of at least 0.01% and was expanded at least 5-fold compared with unstimulated cells. Repertoire divergence was quantified by Jensen-Shannon divergence using the top 100 TCRbeta sequences ranked by frequency. When a sample had multiple sequencing runs, each run was corrected for sorting error separately and the runs were then pooled. TCRdb took over this immuneACCESS table, retaining in-frame rearrangements with V and J assigned. Such tables are incomplete; in checked studies, under half of the missing clones stem from an unresolved V gene, and the remainder is unexplained. V and J calls plus clone size are reproduced from that table; the DNA served to infer D and trimming. This sample's clone table shows about 11,000 clones. The ten top clones hold about 24% of the sample.

This record comes from a study of Tregs in tolerant kidney transplant recipients (dated by TCRdb to 2018 to 2020). Describing the broader study: The study used TCRbeta sequencing to identify donor-specific regulatory T cells before combined kidney and bone marrow transplantation, then tracked those cells after transplant. Overall study outcomes, separate from this receptor: The most biologically relevant and donor-specific TCRbeta repertoire appeared to be identified by expanding Tregs with activated donor B cells. Donor-specific Treg expansion was found to exceed global Treg expansion in tolerant patients, suggesting antigen-driven rather than nonspecific expansion. For some patients the PCR primers changed over time, which made it impossible to compare the samples from those patients at the nucleotide level. Because only a small number of patients were included, the study had limitations, and the results will need to be validated in larger populations as well as under other immunosuppression protocols. Biological reproducibility was not examined directly, but technical replication error appeared to be minimal.

Transplants used related donors with nonmyeloablative bone marrow transplantation; mixed chimerism was transient in the human trials. Thawed PBMCs were FACS-sorted into unstimulated Tregs (CD4+CD25+CD127-), CD4+ non-Tregs (CD4+CD25-), CD4 cells and CD8 cells. A few combined kidney and bone marrow transplant recipients from the ITN036ST trial were included as patients, and samples were available only from these trial subjects. Healthy control blood was processed by Ficoll density gradient to PBMCs and cryopreserved; patient PBMCs were collected before and after transplant. Source: CD8+ T cells from blood (PBMCs), taken 24 months after the transplant. The chain is made from TRBV4-1 and TRBJ2-1, and 12 junction bases match TRBD2. The receptor's source is a human patient who received a combined kidney and bone marrow transplant. Some T cells may derive from the graft donor when a transplant has been performed. The CDR3 amino acid sequence is: CASSHLAGGVYNEQFF. The CDR3 bases that were read are TGCGCCAGCAGCCACCTAGCGGGAGGGGTTTACAATGAG.